Below, 9 T cell receptor beta chains from the same sample are listed, as sequenced in a study of T cell changes during pregnancy in multiple sclerosis. Clones were read by immunoSEQ multiplex PCR, and TCRdb kept only the in-frame ones, dropping some. The sample has over 55,000 clones; roughly 89% are singletons. The sample taken for sequencing was peripheral blood from another person, used as feeder cells. The source of these receptors is a human donor whose cells served as feeder cells for cultures in a pregnancy study.

This clone has just one count. The V call is TRBV2, the J call TRBJ1-1; D call uncertain. Germline CDR1 and CDR2: SNHLY and FYNNEI. The CDR3 spans 13 residues. Trimming stripped 4 bases from V and 5 bases from J, with 11 bases between. As DNA, the CDR3 is TGTGCCAGCAGTGCGGCAGCGGGGACTGAAGCTTTCTTT. This gives the protein CASSAAAGTEAFF.

The sample holds a few counts of this clone. The chain employs TRBV6-7 and TRBJ2-7; 9 nucleotides align to TRBD2. TRBV6-7 is given ORF status, its function remaining uncertain. This CDR3 has 14 amino acids. Unmatched junction bases numbered 2, after V lost 1 base and J lost 4 bases. The DNA of the CDR3 is TGTGCCAGCAGTTACTTAGCGGGGGTTTACGAGCAGTACTTC. It translates to CASSYLAGVYEQYF.

This rearrangement joins TRBV27 to TRBJ2-7; the D gene is possibly TRBD1 (5 bases). Trimming shortened V by 6 bases and J by 0 bases, and 15 bases separated the two germline ends. Looked up from germline, CDR1 is MNHEY and CDR2 is SMNVEV (reference sequence). The CDR3 length is 15 residues. CDR3 sequence reads: CASRGPALSSYEQYF. The CDR3, as DNA: TGTGCCAGCAGGGGGCCAGCGCTTAGCTCCTACGAGCAGTACTTC.

CDR3 in amino acids: CASSYRVNYGYTF. The CDR3 nucleotides are TGTGCCAGCAGTTACAGGGTTAACTATGGCTACACCTTC. The V gene is TRBV6-5, the J gene TRBJ1-2; no reliable D call. V was cut by 2 bases and J by 1 base, with 5 bases left in between. This CDR3 has 13 residues. Germline CDR1 reads MNHEY; CDR2 reads SVGAGI.

The chain combines TRBV29-1 with TRBJ1-3, with TRBD1 matching 7 bases. V trimming: 5 bases; J trimming: 1 base; junction bases outside the gene matches: 5. Per the germline V gene, CDR1 is SQVTM and CDR2 is ANQGSEA. The CDR3 extends over 14 amino acids. Here the CDR3 reads CSVTGVGSGNTIYF. The CDR3 nucleotides read TGCAGCGTTACAGGGGTGGGATCTGGAAACACCATATATTTT.

CDR3 coding DNA: TGTGCCAGCAGCCCCTTAGGGGGGATTTTGAACACTGAAGCTTTCTTT. It specifies CASSPLGGILNTEAFF. The V and J genes are TRBV14 and TRBJ1-1; perhaps TRBD1 as D (6 bases). This CDR3 spans 16 amino acids. Trimming removed 4 bases at V and 0 bases at J, with 15 bases between. The germline CDR1 and CDR2 sequences are SGHDN and FVKESK.

This chain connects TRBV9 to TRBJ2-5; 7 bases line up with TRBD1. Germline V gene sequence: CDR1 SGDLS, CDR2 YYNGEE. The junction had 3 bases not matched to a gene; V was cut back by 4 bases and J by 0 bases. The CDR3 length is 14 residues. DNA for the CDR3: TGTGCCAGCAGCAAGACAGGGAACCAAGAGACCCAGTACTTC. Protein: CASSKTGNQETQYF.

The chain recombines TRBV19 with TRBJ1-4, with a weak D call TRBD1 (6 bases). The CDR3 sequence is 14 residues long. In germline, CDR1 is LNHDA, CDR2 SQIVND (reference sequence). V shed 5 bases and J shed 8 bases, with 15 bases lying between them. CDR3 region: CASSGWGRNEKLFF. The DNA of the CDR3 is TGTGCCAGTAGTGGATGGGGGCGCAACGAAAAACTGTTTTTT.

This sequence joins TRBV29-1 and TRBJ1-1; 9 bases map to TRBD1. This CDR3 spans 13 amino acids. V lost 6 bases and J lost 3; bases outside the gene matches: 5. Germline loops: CDR1 SQVTM, CDR2 ANQGSEA. CDR3 sequence reads: CSVTRTGDTEAFF. The CDR3 nucleotides are TGCAGCGTCACCCGGACAGGGGACACTGAAGCTTTCTTT.